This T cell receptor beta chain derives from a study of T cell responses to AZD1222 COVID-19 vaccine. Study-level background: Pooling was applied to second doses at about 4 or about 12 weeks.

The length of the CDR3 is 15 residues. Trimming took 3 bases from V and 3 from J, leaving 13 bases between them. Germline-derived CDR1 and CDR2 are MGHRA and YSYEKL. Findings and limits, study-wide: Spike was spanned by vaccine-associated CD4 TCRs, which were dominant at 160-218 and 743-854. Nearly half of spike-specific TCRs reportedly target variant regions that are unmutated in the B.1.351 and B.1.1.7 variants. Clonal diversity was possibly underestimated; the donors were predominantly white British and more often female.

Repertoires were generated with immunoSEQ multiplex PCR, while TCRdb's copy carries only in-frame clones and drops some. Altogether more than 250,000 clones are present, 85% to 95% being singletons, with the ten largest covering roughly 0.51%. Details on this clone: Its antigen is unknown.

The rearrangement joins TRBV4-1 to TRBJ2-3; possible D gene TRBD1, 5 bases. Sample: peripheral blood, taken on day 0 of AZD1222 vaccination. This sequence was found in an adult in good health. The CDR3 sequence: CASSQLGVRTDTQYF. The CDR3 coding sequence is TGCGCCAGCAGCCAGCTAGGGGTTCGAACAGATACGCAGTATTTT.